This TCR beta chain derives from a study of cytomegalovirus exposure and HLA in healthy donors. Study observations and caveats: Most subjects had HLA-A and HLA-B alleles reportedly predicted accurately by TCR beta sequences. An analysis was carried out later, and it reportedly showed fewer N-insertions in an Asian-associated ancestry cluster than the roughly 670-donor mean.

PCR used 60 Vbeta primers and 13 Jbeta primers. The table came from immunoSEQ multiplex PCR; TCRdb's copy has only in-frame clones and leaves some out. The table includes approximately 160,000 clones, less than 90% detected once. Worth noting for this clone: Its specificity is unknown.

This clonotype was sampled from a woman between 50 and 59 years old in good health and CMV-seropositive. Sequenced material: PBMCs.

CDR3 sequence: CASSLTSGSQNEQYF. The CDR3 nucleotides are TGTGCCAGCAGCCTGACTAGCGGGAGTCAGAACGAGCAGTACTTC. This rearrangement joins TRBV7-2 to TRBJ2-5; 12 positions match TRBD2. TRBJ2-7 explains the end of the DNA better; the J call may be wrong. The CDR3 is 15 residues long. Looked up from germline, CDR1 is SGHTA and CDR2 is FQGNSA.